The 9 T cell receptor beta chains given below trace back to one sample, sequenced in a study of lymphopenia after photon versus proton radiotherapy. Method: immunoSEQ multiplex PCR; TCRdb's copy keeps in-frame clones and lacks some. This sample has about 61,000 clones, with about 90% found just once. The sample in question was peripheral blood, obtained from a patient treated with photon-based radiotherapy. All receptors derive from a man between 35 and 55 years old with gastric cancer.

The rearrangement uses TRBV7-9 and TRBJ1-1; D unresolved. The CDR3 length is 11 residues. V dropped 8 bases and J dropped 4 bases, with 8 bases sitting between them. CDR1 SEHNR and CDR2 FQNEAQ come from the germline V gene (reference sequence). The CDR3: CASGPPTEAFF. CDR3 bases: TGTGCCAGCGGGCCACCCACTGAAGCTTTCTTT.

This rearrangement joins TRBV6-5 to TRBJ2-7, with D hard to call. V was trimmed by 7 bases and J by 0 bases, leaving 13 bases between them. Germline V gene lookup returns CDR1 MNHEY and CDR2 SVGAGI. The CDR3 has 14 residues. The CDR3 spells CASNGFSASYEQYF. CDR3 DNA sequence: TGTGCCAGCAACGGCTTCTCAGCCTCCTACGAGCAGTACTTC.

The CDR3 loop reads CAWSVQLNTIYF. The CDR3 region has the DNA TGTGCCTGGAGTGTACAACTAAACACCATATATTTT. The chain combines TRBV30 with TRBJ1-3; no definite D call. Trimming removed 0 bases at V and 6 bases at J, with 6 bases between. The CDR3 extends over 12 amino acids. Germline-derived CDR1 and CDR2 are GTSNPN and SVGIG (reference sequence).

The V and J genes are TRBV9 and TRBJ1-2, with 7 bases that match TRBD1. V was pared by 3 bases and J by 1 base, with 3 bases of the junction left unmatched. Germline V gives CDR1 SGDLS, CDR2 YYNGEE. The length of the CDR3 is 14 residues. The CDR3 sequence is CASSAGTDNYGYTF. DNA of the CDR3: TGTGCCAGCAGCGCCGGGACAGATAACTATGGCTACACCTTC.

The rearrangement joins TRBV4-2 to TRBJ1-6, with D possibly matching TRBD1 (5 bases). The germline V and J ends were trimmed by 6 bases and 13 bases, with 16 bases remaining between them. This CDR3 contains 13 residues. In germline, CDR1 is LGHNA, CDR2 YNFKEQ. CDR3 DNA: TGTGCCAGCAGAGTTACAGGAGAAGGGCCCCTCCACTTT. Protein product: CASRVTGEGPLHF.

The chain has TRBV4-2 and TRBJ1-1; TRBD1 is a possible D gene (5 bases). Germline V gene sequence: CDR1 LGHNA, CDR2 YNFKEQ. V gave up 5 bases and J gave up 7 bases, with 17 bases separating them. The CDR3 covers 14 residues. CDR3 residues: CASSLEQGIGEAFF. The CDR3 DNA is TGTGCCAGCAGCTTGGAGCAGGGAATTGGTGAAGCTTTCTTT.

CDR3 nucleotides: TGCGCCAGCAGTGAGTCGAAGGCAGAACTACAATTTTCCGAGCAGTACTTC. Protein sequence: CASSESKAELQFSEQYF. The genes are TRBV10-1 and TRBJ2-7; D gene ambiguous. The CDR3 is 17 amino acids. Trimming pared 0 bases from V and 6 bases from J, leaving 21 bases between. Germline V CDR1 and CDR2: WNHNN, SYGVQD (reference sequence).

V usage is TRBV7-2 and J usage is TRBJ2-1; TRBD2 matches at 7 bases. The CDR3 spans 13 residues. Germline lookup yields CDR1 SGHTA and CDR2 FQGNSA. V lost 5 bases and J lost 6; bases outside the gene matches: 4. CDR3 sequence (DNA): TGTGCCAGCAGCGCGGGACTATCCAATGAGCAGTTCTTC. It yields the protein CASSAGLSNEQFF.

The rearrangement links TRBV15 to TRBJ2-4; no firm D call. The germline V gene encodes CDR1 LNHNV and CDR2 YYDKDF (reference sequence). Trimming removed 0 bases from V and 15 bases from J, with 15 bases in between. The length of the CDR3 is 13 residues. The CDR3, as DNA: TGTGCCACCAGCAGAGACCTCTATGGAGTCACGTACTTC. This sequence encodes CATSRDLYGVTYF.